This T cell receptor (beta chain) was identified in a study of blood T cell repertoires in COVID-19. As for the study in general: Samples taken during acute and convalescent COVID-19 were collected in the United States, Italy and Spain.

Some clones are missing from TCRdb's copy, which holds only in-frame ones; the method was immunoSEQ multiplex PCR. This table has hundreds of thousands of clones, over 80% appearing once. This CDR3 contains 15 residues. Germline loops: CDR1 SGHVS, CDR2 FQNEAQ. V was pared by 0 bases and J by 7 bases, with 6 bases of the junction left unmatched. This chain connects TRBV7-8 to TRBJ1-2, with 9 bases that match TRBD1. Sequencing was performed on PBMCs or T cells enriched from blood (not recorded which). This sequence was found in a woman between 35 and 50 years old who had recovered from COVID-19. CDR3 sequence (DNA): TGTGCCAGCAGCTTAGCTTTGGGACAGGGCGGTGGCTACACCTTC. Encoded protein: CASSLALGQGGGYTF.